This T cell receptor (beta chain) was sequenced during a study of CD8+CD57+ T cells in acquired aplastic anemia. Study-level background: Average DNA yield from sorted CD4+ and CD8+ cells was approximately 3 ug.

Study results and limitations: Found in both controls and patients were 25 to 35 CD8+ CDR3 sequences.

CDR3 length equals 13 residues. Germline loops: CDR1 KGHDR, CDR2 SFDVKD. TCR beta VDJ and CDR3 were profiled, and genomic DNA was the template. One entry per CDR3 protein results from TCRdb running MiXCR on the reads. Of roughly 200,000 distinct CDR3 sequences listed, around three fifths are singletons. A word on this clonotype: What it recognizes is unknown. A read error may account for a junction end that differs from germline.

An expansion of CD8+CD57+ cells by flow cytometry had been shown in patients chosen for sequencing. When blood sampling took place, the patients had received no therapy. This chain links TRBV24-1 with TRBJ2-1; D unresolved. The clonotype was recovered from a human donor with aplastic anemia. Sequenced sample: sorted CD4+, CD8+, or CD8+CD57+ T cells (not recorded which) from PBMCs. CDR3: CATSDPQYNEQFF. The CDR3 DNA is TGTGCCACCAGTGATCCCCAGTACAATGAGCAGTTTTTC.